These 27 T cell receptor beta chains originate from one sample sequenced in a study of patients and donors after allogeneic stem cell transplantation. Using its own MiXCR run on the RT-PCR reads, TCRdb lists one record per CDR3 protein. The sample has approximately 410,000 distinct CDR3 sequences, 16% seen once; the top ten hold around 7.2%. Input material: blood, either unsorted or a sorted T cell fraction (not recorded which). These receptors came from a human donor who was either an allogeneic HSCT recipient or a stem cell or donor lymphocyte infusion donor (not recorded which). It is not recorded whose cells these are; they may come from a transplant donor.

This clonotype showed up just a few times. The chain joins TRBV2 to TRBJ1-5; 9 bases map to TRBD1. Trimming removed 6 bases from V and 2 bases from J; junction bases left unmatched: 5. CDR3 length: 15 residues. The germline V gene encodes CDR1 SNHLY and CDR2 FYNNEI. The CDR3 loop is CASRSRDRGNQPQHF. The DNA for the CDR3 is TGTGCCAGCAGGTCCCGGGACAGGGGCAATCAGCCCCAGCATTTT.

This clonotype was seen a handful of times. The chain has TRBV29-1 and TRBJ2-7; D gene ambiguous. Germline V lookup: CDR1 SQVTM, CDR2 ANQGSEA. Trimming took off 6 bases at V and 5 bases at J, with 11 bases between the two ends. The CDR3 is made up of 11 amino acids. The CDR3 DNA is TGCAGCGTACGAGCGAATGACGAGCAGTACTTC. Protein product: CSVRANDEQYF.

This clonotype was detected only a few times. This chain uses TRBV2 with TRBJ2-7; weak D call: TRBD2 (6 bases). The CDR3 is 12 residues long. From germline, CDR1 is SNHLY and CDR2 FYNNEI. V was shortened by 6 bases and J by 5 bases, with 11 bases between the two germline ends. CDR3 in amino acids: CASREGRDEQYF. DNA of the CDR3: TGTGCCAGCAGGGAGGGGCGGGACGAGCAGTACTTC. Looking up the rest from reference TRBV2 and TRBJ2-7 gives the full variable domain: EPEVTQTPSHQVTQMGQEVILRCVPISNHLYFYWYRQILGQKVEFLVSFYNNEISEKSEIFDDQFSVERPDGSNFTLKIRSTKLEDSAMYFCASREGRDEQYFGPGTRLTVT.

This clonotype showed up just a few times. The V and J genes are TRBV12-5 and TRBJ2-1; the D gene is possibly TRBD2 (7 bases). V shed 9 bases and J shed 9 bases, with 18 bases lying between them. CDR3 length: 13 amino acids. Per the germline V gene, CDR1 is LGHNT and CDR2 is FRNRAP. The CDR3 bases are TGTGCTAGCACCAAGGGGGGGCGAAGTGAGCAGTTCTTC. It yields the protein CASTKGGRSEQFF.

In its sample, this clonotype was seen a few times. The rearrangement uses TRBV6-1 and TRBJ1-5, with no clear D. The CDR3 sequence is 16 residues long. Per germline, CDR1 MNHNS and CDR2 SASEGT. V was clipped by 4 bases and J by 4 bases, with 17 bases between them. CDR3 sequence reads: CASSGQWQRQNQPQHF. CDR3 coding DNA: TGTGCCAGCAGTGGGCAATGGCAGCGCCAAAATCAGCCCCAGCATTTT.

In this sample, this clonotype turned up many times. The chain carries TRBV7-2 and TRBJ1-6, with a tentative D call TRBD1 (5 bases). V lost 5 bases and J lost 17, with 13 bases in between. The CDR3 runs to 11 residues. CDR1 is SGHTA, CDR2 FQGNSA, per germline. The CDR3 coding sequence is TGTGCCAGCAGCGGGGGACCACCGGTCCACTTT. It encodes CASSGGPPVHF. Supplemented by reference TRBV7-2 and TRBJ1-6, the full variable domain reads GAGVSQSPSNKVTEKGKDVELRCDPISGHTALYWYRQSLGQGLEFLIYFQGNSAPDKSGLPSDRFSAERTGGSVSTLTIQRTQQEDSAVYLCASSGGPPVHFGNGTRLTVT.

The sample holds many counts of this clonotype. The rearrangement uses TRBV12-3 or TRBV12-4 and TRBJ2-7; 14 nucleotides match TRBD2. Trimming cost V 5 bases and J 6 bases; bases outside gene matches: 9. The length of the CDR3 is 16 residues. The CDR3 region is CASSPGGLAGDGEQYF. Here the CDR3 DNA reads TGTGCCAGCAGTCCGGGGGGACTAGCGGGAGATGGCGAGCAGTACTTC.

V usage is TRBV29-1 and J usage is TRBJ1-2, with TRBD1 identical over 11 bases. Germline V gene data show CDR1 as SQVTM and CDR2 as ANQGSEA. The ends lost 7 bases at V and 4 bases at J; junction bases unmatched: 2. CDR3 size: 12 residues. The DNA for the CDR3 is TGCAGCGCGGGGACAGGGGGCTATGGCTACACCTTC. Its translation is CSAGTGGYGYTF.

The V and J genes are TRBV24-1 and TRBJ1-2, with D perhaps TRBD1 (6 bases). Trimming left V 4 bases short and J 5 bases short, with 10 bases between. CDR1 KGHDR and CDR2 SFDVKD come from the germline V gene. CDR3 size: 13 residues. Written as DNA, the CDR3 is TGTGCCACCAGTGACTCGGACAGTTATGGCTACACCTTC. It encodes CATSDSDSYGYTF.

This clonotype was seen a handful of times. The V call is TRBV5-1, the J call TRBJ2-4; 11 positions match TRBD2. Trimming at V came to 4 bases and at J to 3 bases, leaving 9 bases not matched to a gene. Per germline, CDR1 SGHRS and CDR2 YFSETQ. The CDR3 runs to 17 residues. The CDR3 sequence: CASSILSGGAGKNIQYF. Written as DNA, the CDR3 is TGCGCCAGCAGCATCCTTAGCGGGGGGGCCGGCAAAAACATTCAGTACTTC.

V usage is TRBV12-3 or TRBV12-4 and J usage is TRBJ1-5, with 8 bases matching TRBD1. The CDR3 has 14 residues. With 5 bases clipped from V and 4 bases from J, the junction kept 4 bases outside the gene matches. CDR3 DNA sequence: TGTGCCAGCAGTGACAGGGGTGAGAATCAGCCCCAGCATTTT. It yields the protein CASSDRGENQPQHF.

This clonotype came up once. This chain links TRBV6-5 with TRBJ2-7; possibly TRBD1 for D (6 bases). Trimming stripped 2 bases from V and 2 bases from J, with 19 bases between. The CDR3 extends over 17 amino acids. The germline V gene encodes CDR1 MNHEY and CDR2 SVGAGI. As DNA, the CDR3 is TGTGCCAGCAGTTACCGATGGGGACAATGGGTTACCTACGAGCAGTACTTC. This sequence encodes CASSYRWGQWVTYEQYF.

This clonotype was seen a few times. The chain couples TRBV29-1 to TRBJ2-1; D is uncertain. The CDR3 is made up of 10 amino acids. Germline loops: CDR1 SQVTM, CDR2 ANQGSEA. V shed 4 bases and J shed 8 bases, with 6 bases lying between them. The CDR3 DNA follows: TGCAGCGTTGGGGGATATGAGCAGTTCTTC. Protein product: CSVGGYEQFF.

This sequence joins TRBV4-2 and TRBJ2-7; D is unresolved. Trimming pared 4 bases from V and 2 bases from J, leaving 15 bases between. Germline values: CDR1 LGHNA, CDR2 YNFKEQ. CDR3 length: 15 residues. The CDR3 nucleotides read TGTGCCAGCAGCCCCCGGACGCAGGATACCTACGAGCAGTACTTC. Amino acids: CASSPRTQDTYEQYF.

In this sample, this clonotype turned up a few times. Here the CDR3 reads CSVEEFPTYGAFF. CDR3 DNA: TGCAGCGTTGAAGAATTCCCCACCTATGGAGCTTTCTTT. This chain connects TRBV29-1 to TRBJ1-1; D remains unclear. This CDR3 has 13 residues. Germline V lookup: CDR1 SQVTM, CDR2 ANQGSEA. The V end lost 0 bases, the J end lost 10 bases, and 15 bases lay between the germline ends.

The CDR3 sequence is CASSLVVRGNSPLHF. The CDR3 coding sequence is TGTGCCAGCAGCTTAGTAGTCAGGGGGAATTCACCCCTCCACTTT. V and J are TRBV11-2 and TRBJ1-6; 7 bases are a match to TRBD1. CDR1 and CDR2 from the germline V gene are SGHAT and FQNNGV. V shed 1 base and J 7 bases; nucleotides not matched to a gene: 4. There are 15 residues in the CDR3.

V usage is TRBV9 and J usage is TRBJ1-1; D remains ambiguous. The CDR3 has 15 residues. Trimming shortened V by 0 bases and J by 0 bases, and 9 bases separated the two germline ends. Germline assignment: CDR1 SGDLS and CDR2 YYNGEE. The CDR3 sequence: CASSVVKAMNTEAFF. The CDR3 bases are TGTGCCAGCAGCGTAGTGAAAGCTATGAACACTGAAGCTTTCTTT.

The gene calls are TRBV18 and TRBJ2-7; 8 nucleotides align to TRBD1. The J segment lost 4 bases and the V segment lost 0 bases, leaving 11 bases of the junction unmatched. CDR3 length equals 17 residues. CDR1 and CDR2 (germline): KGHSH, LQKENI. The CDR3 is CASSPPGLDRDTYEQYF. DNA for the CDR3: TGTGCCAGCTCACCACCGGGTCTGGACAGGGACACGTACGAGCAGTACTTC.

This clonotype was recorded many times. This chain uses TRBV2 with TRBJ1-3, with D perhaps matching TRBD1 (5 bases). The CDR3 consists of 16 residues. Germline CDR1 is SNHLY and CDR2 is FYNNEI. Trimming shortened V by 8 bases and J by 3 bases, and 20 bases separated the two germline ends. As DNA, the CDR3 is TGTGCCAGCTCCCGGGGCACAGGACACATTGGAAACACCATATATTTT. Amino acid sequence: CASSRGTGHIGNTIYF.

There are a few counts of this clonotype. The chain employs TRBV5-5 and TRBJ1-1; 7 bases are shared with TRBD1. V shed 0 bases, J shed 5 bases, and the junction held 10 bases outside the gene matches. Germline V lookup: CDR1 SGHKS, CDR2 YYEKEE (reference sequence). The CDR3 loop spans 16 amino acids. The CDR3 reads CASSLGSPGGSTEAFF. In DNA form, the CDR3 reads TGTGCCAGCAGCTTGGGGTCACCAGGGGGGTCGACTGAAGCTTTCTTT.

This clonotype has only a few counts. V and J are TRBV24-1 and TRBJ2-2; D gene uncertain. Trimming stripped 7 bases from V and 8 bases from J, with 16 bases between. CDR3 size: 14 residues. CDR1 is KGHDR and CDR2 is SFDVKD in the germline V gene. CDR3: CATRPLRVGGELFF. The CDR3 DNA sequence: TGTGCCACCAGGCCCCTGAGAGTGGGTGGGGAGCTGTTTTTT.

The chain carries TRBV30 and TRBJ2-7; TRBD1 matches 7 bases. The V segment lost 2 bases and the J segment 3 bases; nucleotides outside the gene matches: 10. Germline V lookup: CDR1 GTSNPN, CDR2 SVGIG (reference sequence). The CDR3 spans 15 residues. The CDR3 loop is CAWSKTGQLVYEQYF. The CDR3 DNA follows: TGTGCCTGGAGTAAAACGGGACAGCTAGTCTACGAGCAGTACTTC.

This clonotype came up a few times. The chain carries TRBV27 and TRBJ2-3; weak D call: TRBD1 (6 bases). This CDR3 is 15 amino acids long. CDR1 MNHEY and CDR2 SMNVEV come from the germline V gene (reference sequence). Trimming removed 1 base at V and 4 bases at J, with 12 bases between. The CDR3 region is CASSLFRGRPDTQYF. The CDR3, as DNA: TGTGCCAGCAGTTTATTCAGGGGAAGGCCAGATACGCAGTATTTT.

This clonotype was observed a handful of times. The chain has TRBV12-3 or TRBV12-4 and TRBJ1-6, with 7 bases that match TRBD1. The CDR3 extends over 18 amino acids. After removal of 2 bases from V and 8 bases from J, the junction contained 15 bases not matched to a gene. CDR3 sequence reads: CASSLRQGRGVRYSPLHF. The CDR3 nucleotides read TGTGCCAGCAGTTTAAGGCAGGGCAGGGGGGTCAGGTATTCACCCCTCCACTTT.

The CDR3 protein is CATSDFPGRRGRYEQYF. The CDR3 DNA reads as TGTGCCACCAGTGATTTCCCGGGACGGCGCGGGAGATACGAGCAGTACTTC. The rearrangement links TRBV24-1 to TRBJ2-7; TRBD2 matches 7 bases. The V gene's germline CDR1 is KGHDR and CDR2 SFDVKD. The V and J ends lost 1 base and 4 bases, in that order; junction bases with no gene match: 12. The CDR3 is 17 amino acids.

There are a few counts of this clonotype. This rearrangement joins TRBV2 to TRBJ2-2, with D perhaps assigned TRBD1 or TRBD2 (5 bases each). The length of the CDR3 is 15 residues. The germline gives CDR1 SNHLY, CDR2 FYNNEI. Trimming pared 7 bases from V and 0 bases from J, leaving 12 bases between. DNA for the CDR3: TGTGCCAGCACCGGGACGGCCTCGAACACCGGGGAGCTGTTTTTT. Translating gives CASTGTASNTGELFF.

There are a few counts of this clonotype. The V gene is TRBV7-8, the J gene TRBJ2-5; 10 bases fit TRBD2. CDR1 and CDR2 from the germline V gene are SGHVS and FQNEAQ. Trimming took 5 bases from V and 5 from J; bases not matched to a gene: 8. CDR3 size: 15 residues. CDR3 nucleotides: TGTGCCAGCAGCATCCACTCTAGCGGGGGCGAGACCCAGTACTTC. Protein product: CASSIHSSGGETQYF.